Shown below are 25 T cell receptor beta chains from a single sample sequenced in a study of early T cells in non-severe SARS-CoV-2 infection. TCRdb re-called the 5' RACE reads with MiXCR, one entry per CDR3 protein. The data show some 70,000 distinct CDR3 sequences, 4% to 5.5% seen once. Sequencing input: whole blood. Receptor source: an adult who was a healthcare worker with PCR-confirmed SARS-CoV-2 infection or an uninfected control (not recorded which).

This clonotype showed up just a few times. The CDR3 DNA is TGTGCCAGCAGTGAATGGACAGGGAACACCGGGGAGCTGTTTTTT. This gives the protein CASSEWTGNTGELFF. V is TRBV6-1 and J is TRBJ2-2; 7 bases are a match to TRBD1. V was pared by 2 bases and J by 1 base, with 1 base of the junction left unmatched. The CDR3 totals 15 residues. Germline-derived CDR1 and CDR2 are MNHNS and SASEGT.

This clonotype was detected ten times or more. The chain uses TRBV12-3 or TRBV12-4 and TRBJ1-2; 7 bases fit TRBD1. The CDR3 is 17 amino acids. Trimming at V came to 6 bases and at J to 1 base, leaving 14 bases not matched to a gene. The CDR3 protein is CASRGYGDSSLNYGYTF. The CDR3, as DNA: TGTGCCAGCAGGGGGTATGGGGACAGCTCCCTTAACTATGGCTACACCTTC.

This clonotype was found many times. The J gene is TRBJ2-7, the V gene TRBV4-1, with D perhaps TRBD1 or TRBD2 (5 bases each). This CDR3 has 15 residues. Germline V lookup: CDR1 MGHRA, CDR2 YSYEKL. Trimming shortened V by 5 bases and J by 1 base, and 15 bases separated the two germline ends. Written as DNA, the CDR3 is TGCGCCAGCAGCTACGGCCGGGACGGATCCTACGAGCAGTACTTC. This translates into CASSYGRDGSYEQYF.

This clonotype was recorded a few times. This chain uses TRBV27 with TRBJ2-3; tentatively, D is TRBD2 (6 bases). This CDR3 is built from 15 residues. CDR1 is MNHEY, CDR2 SMNVEV, per germline (reference sequence). V gave up 5 bases and J gave up 3 bases, with 15 bases separating them. In DNA form, the CDR3 reads TGTGCCAGCAGTACATCGGGAGCTTGGACAGATACGCAGTATTTT. Residues: CASSTSGAWTDTQYF.

The sample holds many counts of this clonotype. The chain carries TRBV24-1 and TRBJ1-2, with D hard to call. Trimming left V 0 bases short and J 0 bases short, with 4 bases between. The CDR3 is 14 residues long. Germline CDR1 and CDR2: KGHDR and SFDVKD. The CDR3 nucleotides are TGTGCCACCAGTGATTTGACTACTAACTATGGCTACACCTTC. Its translation: CATSDLTTNYGYTF.

This clonotype occurred many times. The V gene is TRBV7-2, the J gene TRBJ1-4; D uncertain. This CDR3 has 12 amino acids. The germline CDR1 and CDR2 sequences are SGHTA and FQGNSA. Between the trimmed V and J ends, which lost 3 bases and 10 bases, there was a span of 9 bases. The CDR3 nucleotides are TGTGCCAGCAGCTTCCCAGGTGGAAAACTGTTTTTT. Translated: CASSFPGGKLFF.

This clonotype was seen at least ten times. The chain recombines TRBV6-2 or TRBV6-3 with TRBJ2-2; D possibly corresponds to TRBD2 (6 bases). Germline V gene sequence: CDR1 MNHEY, CDR2 SVGEGT. The length of the CDR3 is 13 residues. The germline V and J ends were trimmed by 6 bases and 9 bases, with 14 bases remaining between them. Here the CDR3 DNA reads TGTGCCAGCAGAGGACTACTCGTGAGGGAGCTGTTTTTT. This sequence encodes CASRGLLVRELFF.

The chain recombines TRBV18 with TRBJ2-5, with TRBD1 identical over 8 bases. Germline V lookup: CDR1 KGHSH, CDR2 LQKENI. The CDR3 runs 15 residues. With V trimmed by 0 bases and J by 5 bases, 5 bases remained unmatched. CDR3 region: CASSPPAGGLETQYF. Here the CDR3 DNA reads TGTGCCAGCTCACCACCGGCAGGGGGCCTTGAGACCCAGTACTTC. Variable domain in full (rest from reference TRBV18 and TRBJ2-5): NAGVMQNPRHLVRRRGQEARLRCSPMKGHSHVYWYRQLPEEGLKFMVYLQKENIIDESGMPKERFSAEFPKEGPSILRIQQVVRGDSAAYFCASSPPAGGLETQYFGPGTRLLVL.

The chain combines TRBV7-8 with TRBJ2-7; TRBD2 aligns across 9 bases. Trimming removed 1 base from V and 5 bases from J; junction bases left unmatched: 9. The CDR3 spans 16 residues. Germline V lookup: CDR1 SGHVS, CDR2 FQNEAQ. CDR3 protein: CASSLVVPSGVDEQYF. The CDR3 region has the DNA TGTGCCAGCAGCTTAGTCGTGCCTAGCGGGGTTGACGAGCAGTACTTC.

This sequence joins TRBV7-3 and TRBJ2-1; D uncertain. V dropped 1 base and J dropped 8 bases, with 12 bases sitting between them. Per the germline V gene, CDR1 is SGHTA and CDR2 is FQGTGA. This CDR3 has 14 amino acids. The CDR3 is CASSLSAASDEQFF. For the CDR3, the DNA is TGTGCCAGCAGCTTAAGTGCAGCCTCCGATGAGCAGTTCTTC.

This clonotype was counted ten times or more. V and J are TRBV14 and TRBJ1-2, with D possibly matching TRBD1 (5 bases). This CDR3 comprises 17 residues. Looked up from germline, CDR1 is SGHDN and CDR2 is FVKESK. Trimming took 0 bases from V and 0 from J, leaving 14 bases between them. In DNA, the CDR3 is TGTGCCAGCAGCCAAGACCTTCAACAGGTGTCTAACTATGGCTACACCTTC. Translating gives CASSQDLQQVSNYGYTF.

This clonotype was seen a few times. This CDR3 reads CASNTGVQSYNYGYTF. Written as DNA, the CDR3 is TGTGCCAGCAACACCGGGGTACAAAGCTATAACTATGGCTACACCTTC. This chain links TRBV6-1 with TRBJ1-2; no definite D call. Germline CDR1 and CDR2: MNHNS and SASEGT. The CDR3 has 16 residues. V lost 7 bases and J 1 base, leaving 19 bases between the germline ends.

J is TRBJ2-3 and V is TRBV11-3, with TRBD2 matching 8 bases. Trimming at V came to 5 bases and at J to 1 base, leaving 5 bases not matched to a gene. The germline CDR1 and CDR2 sequences are SGHNT and YENEEA. CDR3 length equals 15 residues. CDR3 coding DNA: TGTGCCAGCAGCCCGGGGGGGGCCGGCACAGATACGCAGTATTTT. This encodes CASSPGGAGTDTQYF. The full variable domain, its missing parts supplied by reference TRBV11-3 and TRBJ2-3, is EAGVVQSPRYKIIEKKQPVAFWCNPISGHNTLYWYLQNLGQGPELLIRYENEEAVDDSQLPKDRFSAERLKGVDSTLKIQPAELGDSAVYLCASSPGGAGTDTQYFGPGTRLTVL.

This clonotype was counted ten times or more. V is TRBV10-3 and J is TRBJ1-1, with 7 bases aligning to TRBD1. The CDR3 is made up of 13 amino acids. Losses at the gene ends were 6 bases for V and 1 base for J; bases not matched to a gene: 2. Germline lookup yields CDR1 ENHRY and CDR2 SYGVKD. Here the CDR3 reads CAISRQGNTEAFF. The CDR3 DNA sequence: TGTGCCATCAGCCGACAGGGGAACACTGAAGCTTTCTTT.

This clonotype has more than one count but fewer than ten. The chain employs TRBV27 and TRBJ2-2, with D possibly TRBD2 on 6 matching bases. The CDR3 has 17 amino acids. V was clipped by 4 bases and J by 1 base, with 16 bases between them. From germline, CDR1 is MNHEY and CDR2 SMNVEV (reference sequence). The CDR3 loop is CASSSGRGGRNTGELFF. The DNA of the CDR3 is TGTGCCAGCAGTTCAGGGCGGGGTGGAAGGAACACCGGGGAGCTGTTTTTT.

This chain's CDR3 is CASSLYNTGEQFF. CDR3 coding DNA: TGTGCCAGCAGTCTCTACAACACAGGGGAGCAGTTCTTC. The J gene is TRBJ2-1, the V gene TRBV25-1; maybe TRBD1 (6 bases). Germline-derived CDR1 and CDR2 are MGHDK and SYGVNS. The CDR3 totals 13 residues. V was shortened by 5 bases and J by 10 bases, with 15 bases between the two germline ends.

The V gene is TRBV5-1, the J gene TRBJ2-7, with TRBD2 matching 7 bases. The V gene's germline CDR1 is SGHRS and CDR2 YFSETQ. The CDR3 consists of 15 residues. V trimming: 4 bases; J trimming: 2 bases; junction bases outside the gene matches: 9. The CDR3 bases are TGCGCCAGCAGCCCGTCCGCTAGCGGACCCTACGAGCAGTACTTC. Its translation is CASSPSASGPYEQYF.

This clonotype was recorded at least ten times. The chain is built from TRBV30 and TRBJ2-2; D possibly corresponds to TRBD1 (5 bases). Trimming shortened V by 6 bases and J by 1 base, and 12 bases separated the two germline ends. The germline CDR1 and CDR2 sequences are GTSNPN and SVGIG (reference sequence). The CDR3 runs to 14 residues. The DNA for the CDR3 is TGTGCCTGCCTACAGGCTTTGAACACCGGGGAGCTGTTTTTT. Its translation is CACLQALNTGELFF.

This clonotype was counted ten times or more. The V call is TRBV7-8, the J call TRBJ2-1; 11 bases are shared with TRBD2. Germline V gives CDR1 SGHVS, CDR2 FQNEAQ. This CDR3 comprises 14 residues. J lost 14 bases, V lost 1 base, and 7 bases had no gene match. Here the CDR3 reads CASSLGRLAGPEFF. CDR3 sequence (DNA): TGTGCCAGCAGCTTAGGACGACTAGCGGGGCCTGAGTTCTTC.

This rearrangement joins TRBV2 to TRBJ2-3; TRBD2 matches 10 bases. Germline lookup yields CDR1 SNHLY and CDR2 FYNNEI. The CDR3 is 19 residues long. The V gene end was trimmed by 1 base and the J gene end by 1 base; junction bases not matched to a gene: 11. CDR3 in DNA: TGTGCCAGCAGTGAAGAGCTAGCGGGGGAGATTCGGGGCACAGATACGCAGTATTTT. The encoded protein is CASSEELAGEIRGTDTQYF.

The chain combines TRBV6-6 with TRBJ2-2; TRBD2 agrees at 8 bases. The CDR3 has 15 amino acids. With 0 bases clipped from V and 6 bases from J, the junction kept 3 bases outside the gene matches. CDR1 MNHNY and CDR2 SVGAGI come from the germline V gene (reference sequence). CDR3 in DNA: TGTGCCAGCAGTTACTCCAGCGGGAGATCCGGGGAGCTGTTTTTT. Encoded protein: CASSYSSGRSGELFF.

The J gene is TRBJ2-2, the V gene TRBV29-1, with 7 bases matching TRBD2. CDR1 and CDR2 from the germline V gene are SQVTM and ANQGSEA. J was trimmed by 8 bases and V by 7 bases; bases with no gene match: 13. The CDR3 covers 14 residues. CDR3 in amino acids: CSGRTRGVMGELFF. The CDR3 DNA reads as TGCAGCGGCCGGACCCGGGGGGTGATGGGGGAGCTGTTTTTT.

This clonotype was seen many times. The chain has TRBV12-3 or TRBV12-4 and TRBJ2-7; TRBD2 is a possible D gene (5 bases). The V and J ends lost 6 bases and 5 bases respectively, with 23 bases between them. There are 16 residues in the CDR3. DNA for the CDR3: TGTGCCAGCAGCCCCCCCGAAGGAGGTTCCTCTAACGAGCAGTACTTC. It encodes CASSPPEGGSSNEQYF.

This chain links TRBV5-6 with TRBJ2-7; TRBD2 might be the D (5 bases). Trimming took off 3 bases at V and 0 bases at J, with 13 bases between the two ends. The CDR3 covers 15 residues. Germline assignment: CDR1 SGHDT and CDR2 YYEEEE. In DNA form, the CDR3 reads TGTGCCAGCAGCTCAATCCGGGAAAGCTCCTACGAGCAGTACTTC. It specifies CASSSIRESSYEQYF.

This clonotype was counted many times. J is TRBJ1-4 and V is TRBV6-5; the match to TRBD1 covers 7 bases. The CDR3 length is 14 residues. V lost 6 bases to trimming and J lost 3 bases; unmatched junction nucleotides: 4. CDR1 and CDR2 from the germline V gene are MNHEY and SVGAGI. The CDR3: CASRQGKANEKLFF. The DNA of the CDR3 is TGTGCCAGCAGACAGGGGAAAGCTAATGAAAAACTGTTTTTT.